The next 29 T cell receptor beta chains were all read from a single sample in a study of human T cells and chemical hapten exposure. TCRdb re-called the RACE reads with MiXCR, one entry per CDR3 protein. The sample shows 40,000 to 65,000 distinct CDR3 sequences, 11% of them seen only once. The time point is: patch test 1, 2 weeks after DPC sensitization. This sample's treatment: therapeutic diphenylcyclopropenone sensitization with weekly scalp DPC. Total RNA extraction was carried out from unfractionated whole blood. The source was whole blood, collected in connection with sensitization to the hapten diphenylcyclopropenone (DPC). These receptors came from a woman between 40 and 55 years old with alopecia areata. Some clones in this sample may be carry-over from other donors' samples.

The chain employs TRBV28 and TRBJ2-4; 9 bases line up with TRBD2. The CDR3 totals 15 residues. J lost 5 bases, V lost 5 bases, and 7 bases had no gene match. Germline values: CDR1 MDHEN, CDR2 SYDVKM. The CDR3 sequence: CASSNRAGGQNIQYF. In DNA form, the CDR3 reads TGTGCCAGCAGTAACAGAGCGGGGGGCCAAAACATTCAGTACTTC.

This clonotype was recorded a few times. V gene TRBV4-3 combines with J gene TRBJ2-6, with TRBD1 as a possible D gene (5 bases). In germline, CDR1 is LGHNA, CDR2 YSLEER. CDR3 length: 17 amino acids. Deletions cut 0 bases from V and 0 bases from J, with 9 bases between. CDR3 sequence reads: CASSQDVRDSGANVLTF. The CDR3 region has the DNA TGCGCCAGCAGCCAAGACGTCAGGGACTCTGGGGCCAACGTCCTGACTTTC.

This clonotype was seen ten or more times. CDR3 nucleotides: TGCAGTGTTGGGACTAGCGGACGGAGAGATACGCAGTATTTT. Translating gives CSVGTSGRRDTQYF. The chain is built from TRBV20-1 and TRBJ2-3; 11 positions agree with TRBD2. The trim removed 7 bases at V and 5 bases at J, leaving 8 bases unmatched. The germline CDR1 and CDR2 sequences are DFQATT and SNEGSKA (reference sequence). CDR3 length: 14 residues.

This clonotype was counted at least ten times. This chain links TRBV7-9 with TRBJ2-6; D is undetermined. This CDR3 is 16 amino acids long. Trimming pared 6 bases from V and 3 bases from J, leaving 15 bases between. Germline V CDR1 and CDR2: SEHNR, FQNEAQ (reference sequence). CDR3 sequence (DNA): TGTGCCAGCAGTTCGACCGTTATGATTGGGGCCAACGTCCTGACTTTC. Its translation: CASSSTVMIGANVLTF.

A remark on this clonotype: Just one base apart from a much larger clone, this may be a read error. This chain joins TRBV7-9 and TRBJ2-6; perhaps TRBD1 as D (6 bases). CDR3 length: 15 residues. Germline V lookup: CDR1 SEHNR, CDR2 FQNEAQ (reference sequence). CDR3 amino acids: CVSSYRVSGANVLTF. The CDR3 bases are TGTGTCAGCAGCTACAGGGTTTCCGGGGCCAACGTCCTGACTTTC. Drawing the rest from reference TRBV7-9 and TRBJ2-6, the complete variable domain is DTGVSQNPRHKITKRGQNVTFRCDPISEHNRLYWYRQTLGQGPEFLTYFQNEAQLEKSRLLSDRFSAERPKGSFSTLEIQRTEQGDSAMYLCVSSYRVSGANVLTFGAGSRLTVL.

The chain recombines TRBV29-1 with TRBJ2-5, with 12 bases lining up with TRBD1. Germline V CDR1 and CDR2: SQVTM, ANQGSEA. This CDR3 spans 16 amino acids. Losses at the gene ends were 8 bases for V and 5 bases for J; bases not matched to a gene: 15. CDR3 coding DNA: TGCAGCATACACAGGGGGGACAGGGGGCGGAAGGAGACCCAGTACTTC. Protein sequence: CSIHRGDRGRKETQYF.

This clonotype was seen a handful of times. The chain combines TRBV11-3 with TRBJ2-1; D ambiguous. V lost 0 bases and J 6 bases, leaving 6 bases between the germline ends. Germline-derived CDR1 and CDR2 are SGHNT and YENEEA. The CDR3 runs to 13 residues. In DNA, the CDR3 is TGTGCCAGCAGCTTAGACTCTAGCAATGAGCAGTTCTTC. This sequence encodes CASSLDSSNEQFF.

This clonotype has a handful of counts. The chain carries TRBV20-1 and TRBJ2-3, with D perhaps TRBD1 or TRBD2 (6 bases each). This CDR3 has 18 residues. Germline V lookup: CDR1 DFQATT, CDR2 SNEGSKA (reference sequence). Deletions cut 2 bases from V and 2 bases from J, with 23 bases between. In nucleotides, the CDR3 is TGCAGTGCTAGACCCTACGCCCAGACTGGGGGGCCCACAGATACGCAGTATTTT. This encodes CSARPYAQTGGPTDTQYF.

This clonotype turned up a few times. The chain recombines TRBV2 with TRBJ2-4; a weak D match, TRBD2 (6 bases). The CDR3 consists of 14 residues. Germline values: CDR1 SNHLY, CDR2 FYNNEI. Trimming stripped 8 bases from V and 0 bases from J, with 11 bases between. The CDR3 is CASGGRLAKNIQYF. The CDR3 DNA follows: TGTGCCAGCGGGGGGAGACTAGCCAAAAACATTCAGTACTTC.

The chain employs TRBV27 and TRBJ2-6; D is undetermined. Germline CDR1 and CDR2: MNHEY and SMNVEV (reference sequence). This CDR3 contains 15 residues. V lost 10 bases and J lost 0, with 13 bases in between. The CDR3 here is CATLTLSSGANVLTF. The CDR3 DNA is TGTGCCACCCTGACTCTCAGCTCTGGGGCCAACGTCCTGACTTTC.

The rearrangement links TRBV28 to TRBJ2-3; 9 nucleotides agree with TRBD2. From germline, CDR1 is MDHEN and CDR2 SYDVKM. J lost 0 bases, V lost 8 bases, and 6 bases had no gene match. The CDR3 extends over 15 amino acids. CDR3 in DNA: TGTGCCAGCCAAGCGGGAGGACGAAGCACAGATACGCAGTATTTT. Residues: CASQAGGRSTDTQYF.

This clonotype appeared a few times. The CDR3 spells CASSPAGVAGELFF. For the CDR3, the DNA is TGTGCCAGCAGCCCTGCGGGAGTTGCCGGGGAGCTGTTTTTT. This rearrangement joins TRBV7-3 to TRBJ2-2; TRBD2 agrees at 7 bases. CDR1 is SGHTA, CDR2 FQGTGA, per germline. The ends lost 5 bases at V and 6 bases at J; junction bases unmatched: 6. This CDR3 is built from 14 residues.

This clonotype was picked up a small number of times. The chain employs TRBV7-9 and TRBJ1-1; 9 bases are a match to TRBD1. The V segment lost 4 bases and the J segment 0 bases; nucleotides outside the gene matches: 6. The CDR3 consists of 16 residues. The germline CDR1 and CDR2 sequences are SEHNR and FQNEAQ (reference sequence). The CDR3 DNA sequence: TGTGCCAGCAGCTCACAGGGGGCGTTGATGAACACTGAAGCTTTCTTT. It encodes CASSSQGALMNTEAFF.

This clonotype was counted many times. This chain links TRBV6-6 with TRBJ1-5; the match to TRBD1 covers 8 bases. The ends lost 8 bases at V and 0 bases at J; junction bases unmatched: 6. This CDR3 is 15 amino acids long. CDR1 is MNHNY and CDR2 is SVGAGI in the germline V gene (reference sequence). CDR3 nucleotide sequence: TGTGCCAGCGGTTTAACAGGGGGTAGCAATCAGCCCCAGCATTTT. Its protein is CASGLTGGSNQPQHF.

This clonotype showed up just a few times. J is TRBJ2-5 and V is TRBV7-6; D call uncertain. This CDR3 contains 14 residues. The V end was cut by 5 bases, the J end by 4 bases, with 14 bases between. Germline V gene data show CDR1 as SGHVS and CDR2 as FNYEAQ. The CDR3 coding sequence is TGTGCCAGCAGCCAACGGACCGACCTAGAGACCCAGTACTTC. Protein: CASSQRTDLETQYF.

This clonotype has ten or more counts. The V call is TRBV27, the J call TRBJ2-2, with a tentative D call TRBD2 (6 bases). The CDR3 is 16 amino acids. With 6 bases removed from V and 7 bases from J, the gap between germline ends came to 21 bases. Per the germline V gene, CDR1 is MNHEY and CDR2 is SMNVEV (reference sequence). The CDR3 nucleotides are TGTGCCAGCAGCTTTAATACGGGCCTGGGGGGCGGGGAGCTGTTTTTT. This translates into CASSFNTGLGGGELFF.

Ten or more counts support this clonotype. The CDR3: CASSSPDKGLTDTQYF. The CDR3 DNA is TGTGCCAGCAGCTCCCCGGACAAGGGCCTCACAGATACGCAGTATTTT. The chain links TRBV7-2 to TRBJ2-3, with D perhaps matching TRBD1 (5 bases). This CDR3 contains 16 residues. Trimming stripped 4 bases from V and 2 bases from J, with 16 bases between. Germline V lookup: CDR1 SGHTA, CDR2 FQGNSA.

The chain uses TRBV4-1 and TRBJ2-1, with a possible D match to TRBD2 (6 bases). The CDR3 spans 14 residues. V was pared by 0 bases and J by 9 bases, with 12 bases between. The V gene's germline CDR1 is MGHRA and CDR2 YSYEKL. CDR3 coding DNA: TGCGCCAGCAGCCAAGACGGGGGAAGATTTGAGCAGTTCTTC. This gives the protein CASSQDGGRFEQFF.

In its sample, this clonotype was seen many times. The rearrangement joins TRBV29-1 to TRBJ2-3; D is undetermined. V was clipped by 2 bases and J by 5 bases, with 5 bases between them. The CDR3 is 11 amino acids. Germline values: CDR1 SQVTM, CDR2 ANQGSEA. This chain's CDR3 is CSVESRDTQYF. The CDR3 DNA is TGCAGCGTTGAATCGAGAGATACGCAGTATTTT.

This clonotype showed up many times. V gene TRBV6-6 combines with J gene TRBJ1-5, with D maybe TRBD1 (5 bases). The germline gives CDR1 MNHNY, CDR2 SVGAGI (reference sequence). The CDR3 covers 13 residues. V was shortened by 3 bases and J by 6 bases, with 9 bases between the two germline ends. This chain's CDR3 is CASSYYGAQPQHF. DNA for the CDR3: TGTGCCAGCAGTTATTACGGGGCTCAGCCCCAGCATTTT.

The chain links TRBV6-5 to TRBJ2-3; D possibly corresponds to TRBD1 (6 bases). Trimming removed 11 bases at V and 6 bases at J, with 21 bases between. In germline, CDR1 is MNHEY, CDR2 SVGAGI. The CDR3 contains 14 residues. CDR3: CAREAKQGHDTQYF. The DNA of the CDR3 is TGTGCCCGCGAAGCCAAACAGGGACACGATACGCAGTATTTT.

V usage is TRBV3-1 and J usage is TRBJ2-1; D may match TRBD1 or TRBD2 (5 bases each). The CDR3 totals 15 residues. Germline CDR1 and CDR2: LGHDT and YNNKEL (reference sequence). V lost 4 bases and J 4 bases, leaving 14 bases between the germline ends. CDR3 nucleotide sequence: TGTGCCAGCAGCCTCCGGGACCCCCTTTACAATGAGCAGTTCTTC. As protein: CASSLRDPLYNEQFF.

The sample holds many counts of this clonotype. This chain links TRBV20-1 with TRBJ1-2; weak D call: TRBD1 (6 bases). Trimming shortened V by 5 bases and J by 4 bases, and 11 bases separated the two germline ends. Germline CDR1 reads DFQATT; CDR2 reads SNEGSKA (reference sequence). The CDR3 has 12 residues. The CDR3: CSAPGHIYGYTF. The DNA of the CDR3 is TGCAGTGCTCCGGGACATATCTATGGCTACACCTTC.

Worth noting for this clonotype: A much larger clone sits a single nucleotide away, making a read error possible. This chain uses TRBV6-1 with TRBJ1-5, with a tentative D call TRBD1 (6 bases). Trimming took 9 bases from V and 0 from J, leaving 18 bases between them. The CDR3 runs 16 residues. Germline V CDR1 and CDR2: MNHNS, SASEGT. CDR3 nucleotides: TGTGCCAGAAGCCCGGGGGCGCAGAATAGCAATCAGCCCCAGCATTTT. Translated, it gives CARSPGAQNSNQPQHF.

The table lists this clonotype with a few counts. The CDR3 sequence is CASSGGSLDGTQYF. The CDR3 DNA follows: TGCGCCAGCAGTGGCGGTAGCTTAGACGGGACCCAGTACTTC. The chain employs TRBV10-1 and TRBJ2-5, with D hard to call. Trimming took off 4 bases at V and 7 bases at J, with 16 bases between the two ends. CDR1 is WNHNN and CDR2 is SYGVQD in the germline V gene (reference sequence). This CDR3 spans 14 amino acids.

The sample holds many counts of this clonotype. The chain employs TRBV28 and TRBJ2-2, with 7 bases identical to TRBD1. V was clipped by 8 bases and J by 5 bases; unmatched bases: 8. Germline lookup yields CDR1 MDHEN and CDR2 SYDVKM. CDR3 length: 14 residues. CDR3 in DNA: TGTGCCAGCTCCCTAGGGGGCCCAACCGGGGAGCTGTTTTTT. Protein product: CASSLGGPTGELFF.

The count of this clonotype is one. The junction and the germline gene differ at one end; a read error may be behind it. Here the CDR3 DNA reads TGTGCCAGCAGTCCCCCGGCAGGAACCGTTTCCTTT. It codes for CASSPPAGTVSF. The chain carries TRBV28 and TRBJ1-1; no clear D. CDR3 length: 12 residues. Looked up from germline, CDR1 is MDHEN and CDR2 is SYDVKM.

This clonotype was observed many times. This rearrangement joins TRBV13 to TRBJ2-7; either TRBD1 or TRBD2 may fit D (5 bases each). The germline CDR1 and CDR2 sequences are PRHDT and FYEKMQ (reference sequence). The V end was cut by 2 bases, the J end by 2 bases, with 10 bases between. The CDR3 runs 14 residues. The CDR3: CASSLRDPAYEQYF. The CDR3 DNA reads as TGTGCCAGCAGCTTACGGGACCCCGCCTACGAGCAGTACTTC.

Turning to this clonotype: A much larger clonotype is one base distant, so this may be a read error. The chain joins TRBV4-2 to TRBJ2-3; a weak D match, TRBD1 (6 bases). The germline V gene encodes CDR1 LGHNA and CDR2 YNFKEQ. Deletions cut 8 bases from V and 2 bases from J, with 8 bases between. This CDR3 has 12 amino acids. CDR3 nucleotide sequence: TGTGCCAGCGAGGGGGACACAGATACGCAGTATTTT. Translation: CASEGDTDTQYF.